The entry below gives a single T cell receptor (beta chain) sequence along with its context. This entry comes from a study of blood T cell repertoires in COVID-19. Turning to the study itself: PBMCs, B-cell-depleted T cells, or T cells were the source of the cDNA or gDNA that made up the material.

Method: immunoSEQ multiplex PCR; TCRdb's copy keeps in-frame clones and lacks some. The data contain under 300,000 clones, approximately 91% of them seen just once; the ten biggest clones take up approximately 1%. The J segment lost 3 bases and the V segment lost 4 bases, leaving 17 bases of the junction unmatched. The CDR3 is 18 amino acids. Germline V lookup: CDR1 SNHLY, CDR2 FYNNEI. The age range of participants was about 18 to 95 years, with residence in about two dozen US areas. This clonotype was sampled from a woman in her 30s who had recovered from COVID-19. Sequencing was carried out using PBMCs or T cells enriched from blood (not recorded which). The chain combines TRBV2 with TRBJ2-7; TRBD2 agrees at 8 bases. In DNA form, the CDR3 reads TGTGCCAGCAGTGGCTACTATGGGACTAGGGGCCGAAACTACGAGCAGTACTTC. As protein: CASSGYYGTRGRNYEQYF.